The text below deals with one T cell receptor (beta chain). Germline CDR1 is MNHEY and CDR2 is SMNVEV (reference sequence). V was cut by 5 bases and J by 2 bases, with 9 bases left in between. The CDR3 totals 14 residues. This record belongs to a study of T-cell reconstitution after alpha-beta-depleted transplantation in children. It was with unique molecular identifiers that the TCRbeta library was prepared. Each CDR3 protein is one row after TCRdb ran MiXCR on the PCR reads. The table records some 490,000 distinct CDR3 sequences, around 13% of them present only once. The TCR sequence derives from a human donor who donated a stem cell graft to a child with combined immunodeficiency. V usage is TRBV27 and J usage is TRBJ2-2; D unclear. The source was PBMCs from the stem cell graft donor, collected from the stem cell graft. The CDR3 is CASSLHPNTGELFF. The DNA for the CDR3 is TGTGCCAGCAGTCTCCACCCCAACACCGGGGAGCTGTTTTTT.